The 20 T cell receptor beta chains given below trace back to one sample, sequenced in a study of T-cell reconstitution after alpha-beta-depleted transplantation in children (dated by TCRdb to the mid-2010s). Reading the label with the study, this specimen's time point is: day 60 (about 2 months) after transplantation. This sample's treatment or condition label indicates: allogeneic hematopoietic cell transplantation with graft depleted of TCRalphabeta T cells and CD19 B cells. The method behind the library was PCR. Sequencing relied on an Illumina HiSeq 2500. To normalize quantification of the TCRbeta repertoire, the TCR libraries were built with molecular barcoding that relied on unique molecular identifiers. TCRdb reprocessed the public reads (quality trimming at Q25 with fastp, clone calling with MiXCR) and kept in-frame beta chains. Every entry covers one CDR3 protein and lists the most common genes and DNA from its rows. This sample lists 100,000 or so distinct CDR3 sequences; under 7% were detected once. The biggest ten clones account for 5.5% to 6.5% of the sample.

Sample: PBMCs, mostly from graft donor cells, taken 60 days after TCRalphabeta/CD19-depleted stem cell transplant. The receptors originated from a female patient aged 2 to 10 who had a stem cell transplant for Fanconi anemia, so the T cells may come from the graft donor.

The V gene is TRBV28, the J gene TRBJ1-6, with TRBD1 as a possible D gene (5 bases). Trimming removed 3 bases at V and 10 bases at J, with 13 bases between. This CDR3 comprises 14 residues. Germline V gene data show CDR1 as MDHEN and CDR2 as SYDVKM. Here the CDR3 DNA reads TGTGCCAGCAGTTTTACGGGACTGGGCTCACCCCTCCACTTT. It translates to CASSFTGLGSPLHF.

This clonotype was picked up many times. The V gene is TRBV19, the J gene TRBJ2-3, with D perhaps TRBD1 (6 bases). CDR1 and CDR2 from the germline V gene are LNHDA and SQIVND (reference sequence). Between the trimmed V and J ends, which lost 6 bases and 6 bases, there was a span of 13 bases. CDR3 length: 13 amino acids. The CDR3 nucleotides are TGTGCCAGTAGCCGCACAGGGTTGGATACGCAGTATTTT. This sequence encodes CASSRTGLDTQYF.

The chain links TRBV5-1 to TRBJ2-4; 7 nucleotides agree with TRBD1. The CDR3 covers 19 residues. Germline CDR1 reads SGHRS; CDR2 reads YFSETQ. V dropped 3 bases and J dropped 0; count of bases not matched to a gene: 15. CDR3 nucleotide sequence: TGCGCCAGCAGCTCCGGATTTACAGGGGTAGCCTCAGCCAAAAACATTCAGTACTTC. Protein sequence: CASSSGFTGVASAKNIQYF.

This clonotype was recorded many times. The CDR3 protein is CASSLTGSLAYEQYF. CDR3 DNA sequence: TGTGCCAGCAGTTTAACGGGCAGTCTGGCTTACGAGCAGTACTTC. The V call is TRBV28, the J call TRBJ2-7; unclear D gene. Trimming cost V 2 bases and J 4 bases, with 15 bases left between them. Germline CDR1 reads MDHEN; CDR2 reads SYDVKM. This CDR3 contains 15 residues.

This clonotype came up many times. This chain connects TRBV7-9 to TRBJ2-3; TRBD1 matches at 8 bases. J gave up 1 base and V 5 bases, and 5 bases lay outside the gene matches. The CDR3 runs 15 residues. Germline lookup yields CDR1 SEHNR and CDR2 FQNEAQ (reference sequence). The DNA of the CDR3 is TGTGCCAGCAGCCAAACAGGGGGAGGCACAGATACGCAGTATTTT. Protein sequence: CASSQTGGGTDTQYF.

This clonotype was seen many times. The J gene is TRBJ2-7, the V gene TRBV28; TRBD2 matches 14 bases. Germline lookup yields CDR1 MDHEN and CDR2 SYDVKM. J gave up 3 bases and V 6 bases, and 4 bases lay outside the gene matches. This CDR3 is 15 amino acids long. CDR3 DNA sequence: TGTGCCAGCAGGCGACTAGCGGGAGGGGACTACGAGCAGTACTTC. It specifies CASRRLAGGDYEQYF.

This clonotype came up many times. The J gene is TRBJ2-3, the V gene TRBV4-1; no clear D gene. Per the germline V gene, CDR1 is MGHRA and CDR2 is YSYEKL. The V and J ends lost 2 bases and 1 base respectively, with 7 bases between them. The CDR3 totals 14 residues. CDR3 in amino acids: CASSQLTRTDTQYF. The CDR3 DNA reads TGCGCCAGCAGCCAACTTACTCGCACAGATACGCAGTATTTT.

This clonotype was detected a few times. This chain links TRBV5-1 with TRBJ1-2; TRBD1 matches at 7 bases. The trim removed 5 bases at V and 4 bases at J, leaving 5 bases unmatched. There are 13 residues in the CDR3. The germline CDR1 and CDR2 sequences are SGHRS and YFSETQ. The CDR3 region is CASSFDRAYGYTF. The CDR3, as DNA: TGCGCCAGCAGTTTCGACAGGGCCTATGGCTACACCTTC.

This clonotype was seen at least ten times. This rearrangement joins TRBV29-1 to TRBJ2-1; the match to TRBD2 covers 11 bases. This CDR3 contains 15 residues. V lost 4 bases, J lost 2 bases, and 4 bases stayed unmatched. Germline V gene sequence: CDR1 SQVTM, CDR2 ANQGSEA. The CDR3 DNA reads as TGCAGCGTTGCGGGACTAGCGGCAACCTACAATGAGCAGTTCTTC. It encodes CSVAGLAATYNEQFF.

As for this clonotype: At one boundary the junction diverges from the germline segment, which might be a read error. V gene TRBV20-1 combines with J gene TRBJ2-1; TRBD1 agrees at 7 bases. The CDR3 consists of 14 residues. CDR1 and CDR2 from the germline V gene are DFQATT and SNEGSKA (reference sequence). The DNA for the CDR3 is TGCAGTGCTAGACCGGGACAGAACTACAATCAGCAGTTCTTC. Protein sequence: CSARPGQNYNQQFF.

In this sample, this clonotype turned up a few times. V is TRBV12-3 or TRBV12-4 and J is TRBJ2-1; TRBD2 matches 8 bases. There are 15 residues in the CDR3. The V segment lost 5 bases and the J segment 3 bases; nucleotides outside the gene matches: 6. The CDR3, as DNA: TGTGCCAGCAGTGTGACCGGGACTAGCTACAATGAGCAGTTCTTC. Its translation: CASSVTGTSYNEQFF.

The chain is built from TRBV12-3 or TRBV12-4 and TRBJ2-3, with 7 bases aligning to TRBD2. V trimming: 1 base; J trimming: 6 bases; junction bases outside the gene matches: 16. The CDR3 consists of 18 residues. The CDR3 reads CASSLGPGLMAPTDTQYF. The CDR3 coding sequence is TGTGCCAGCAGTTTAGGTCCGGGACTAATGGCCCCCACGGATACGCAGTATTTT.

This clonotype appeared many times. The chain couples TRBV6-5 to TRBJ2-3, with 9 positions matching TRBD1. V was pared by 5 bases and J by 4 bases, with 10 bases of the junction left unmatched. This CDR3 spans 16 amino acids. Germline values: CDR1 MNHEY, CDR2 SVGAGI. The CDR3 spells CASSRGTGFLSDTQYF. The CDR3 DNA sequence: TGTGCCAGCAGTAGAGGGACAGGGTTTCTTTCAGATACGCAGTATTTT.

This chain links TRBV7-2 with TRBJ2-1, with D perhaps TRBD2 (6 bases). Trimming stripped 5 bases from V and 4 bases from J, with 15 bases between. Germline V CDR1 and CDR2: SGHTA, FQGNSA. CDR3 size: 15 residues. CDR3 nucleotide sequence: TGTGCCAGCAGCGCCTCCTGGGGGAGGTACAATGAGCAGTTCTTC. Translated, it gives CASSASWGRYNEQFF.

The table lists this clonotype with many counts. The CDR3 sequence: CSSPSGRAFEQYF. CDR3 DNA: TGCAGCAGCCCTAGCGGGAGGGCCTTCGAGCAGTACTTC. The chain employs TRBV20-1 and TRBJ2-7, with 12 positions matching TRBD2. The CDR3 loop spans 13 amino acids. Germline V CDR1 and CDR2: DFQATT, SNEGSKA (reference sequence).

This clonotype came up many times. The chain recombines TRBV7-2 with TRBJ2-5, with D perhaps TRBD2 (6 bases). Germline CDR1 SGHTA, CDR2 FQGNSA. The CDR3 covers 15 residues. Trimming cost V 2 bases and J 3 bases, with 13 bases left between them. In DNA form, the CDR3 reads TGTGCCAGCAGCTTACCTTGGACTAAAGAAGAGACCCAGTACTTC. This translates into CASSLPWTKEETQYF.

The chain couples TRBV20-1 to TRBJ2-3; D gene unclear. CDR1 is DFQATT, CDR2 SNEGSKA, per germline (reference sequence). The CDR3 is 12 residues long. Trimming took 2 bases from V and 1 from J, leaving 4 bases between them. CDR3 sequence: CSARRGTDTQYF. The CDR3 coding sequence is TGCAGTGCTAGAAGGGGCACAGATACGCAGTATTTT.

This clonotype was observed at least ten times. The rearrangement uses TRBV12-3 or TRBV12-4 and TRBJ2-1; D may be TRBD1 or TRBD2 (5 bases each). Trimming took off 5 bases at V and 0 bases at J, with 17 bases between the two ends. There are 17 residues in the CDR3. As DNA, the CDR3 is TGTGCCAGCAGTCCCCTCGGGGCTCTCAGCTCCTACAATGAGCAGTTCTTC. It is translated as CASSPLGALSSYNEQFF.

This clonotype was observed at least ten times. The V gene is TRBV5-6, the J gene TRBJ2-2; TRBD1 matches at 9 bases. Unmatched junction bases numbered 6, after V lost 0 bases and J lost 3 bases. CDR3 size: 17 residues. Germline CDR1 SGHDT, CDR2 YYEEEE. In DNA, the CDR3 is TGTGCCAGCAGCTTGGCCTTACAGGGGGCAGACACCGGGGAGCTGTTTTTT. Its translation is CASSLALQGADTGELFF. Based on the CDR3 plus reference TRBV5-6 and TRBJ2-2, the full variable domain is DAGVTQSPTHLIKTRGQQVTLRCSPKSGHDTVSWYQQALGQGPQFIFQYYEEEERQRGNFPDRFSGHQFPNYSSELNVNALLLGDSALYLCASSLALQGADTGELFFGEGSRLTVL.

This chain connects TRBV5-6 to TRBJ2-7; a weak D match, TRBD2 (5 bases). The CDR3 has 14 amino acids. The V end was cut by 4 bases, the J end by 1 base, with 12 bases between. Germline CDR1 and CDR2: SGHDT and YYEEEE. The CDR3 DNA reads as TGTGCCAGCAGCGCCGCACTAGTTTCCTACGAGCAGTACTTC. It translates to CASSAALVSYEQYF.